One and the same sample provided the 5 T cell receptor beta chains below, sequenced in a study of T cells in narcolepsy. TCRdb keeps only in-frame clones here, not all; method: immunoSEQ multiplex PCR. The sample shows 30,000 to 45,000 clones, around 82% of them seen only once. Material for sequencing was CD45RA- memory CD4+ T cells from PBMCs. All receptors come from a human donor with narcolepsy.

This clone turned up a few times. V is TRBV7-9 and J is TRBJ1-3; 7 bases map to TRBD1. J lost 2 bases, V lost 2 bases, and 3 bases had no gene match. Germline lookup yields CDR1 SEHNR and CDR2 FQNEAQ (reference sequence). This CDR3 comprises 15 residues. CDR3 sequence: CASSLTGETGNTIYF. CDR3 coding DNA: TGTGCCAGCAGCTTAACAGGGGAGACTGGAAACACCATATATTTT.

This CDR3 is CASSWNGQASYNEQFF. The CDR3 DNA is TGTGCCAGCAGCTGGAACGGACAGGCTTCCTACAATGAGCAGTTCTTC. The chain joins TRBV5-6 to TRBJ2-1, with 7 bases lining up with TRBD1. Germline assignment: CDR1 SGHDT and CDR2 YYEEEE. The J segment lost 1 base and the V segment lost 3 bases, leaving 7 bases of the junction unmatched. The CDR3 is 16 residues long. Based on the CDR3 plus reference TRBV5-6 and TRBJ2-1, the full variable domain is DAGVTQSPTHLIKTRGQQVTLRCSPKSGHDTVSWYQQALGQGPQFIFQYYEEEERQRGNFPDRFSGHQFPNYSSELNVNALLLGDSALYLCASSWNGQASYNEQFFGPGTRLTVL.

The chain has TRBV5-1 and TRBJ2-3; tentatively, D is TRBD1 (5 bases). Trimming pared 1 base from V and 4 bases from J, leaving 13 bases between. The germline gives CDR1 SGHRS, CDR2 YFSETQ. The CDR3 runs to 15 residues. In nucleotides, the CDR3 is TGCGCCAGCAGCTTGAACAGGCCAAGGGCAGATACGCAGTATTTT. As protein: CASSLNRPRADTQYF.

This clone has more than one count but fewer than ten. The V and J genes are TRBV4-2 and TRBJ2-1; D may be TRBD1 (5 bases). This CDR3 comprises 14 residues. The germline V and J ends were trimmed by 0 bases and 7 bases, with 10 bases remaining between them. The germline V gene has CDR1 LGHNA and CDR2 YNFKEQ. CDR3 nucleotides: TGTGCCAGCAGCCAAGAGCCAGGGAAGAATGAGCAGTTCTTC. Residues: CASSQEPGKNEQFF.

The chain recombines TRBV19 with TRBJ1-1, with TRBD1 as a possible D gene (5 bases). Germline assignment: CDR1 LNHDA and CDR2 SQIVND (reference sequence). Trimming left V 4 bases short and J 4 bases short, with 13 bases between. The CDR3 sequence is 14 residues long. CDR3 nucleotide sequence: TGTGCCAGTAGTAAAAAGGGGCCGCGCACTGAAGCTTTCTTT. The encoded protein is CASSKKGPRTEAFF. The full variable domain, rest sourced from reference TRBV19 and TRBJ1-1, is DGGITQSPKYLFRKEGQNVTLSCEQNLNHDAMYWYRQDPGQGLRLIYYSQIVNDFQKGDIAEGYSVSREKKESFPLTVTSAQKNPTAFYLCASSKKGPRTEAFFGQGTRLTVV.